This TCR beta chain was sequenced in a study of blood T cell repertoires in COVID-19. The germline CDR1 and CDR2 sequences are SGHAT and FQNNGV. This CDR3 is 15 amino acids long. The V end was cut by 0 bases, the J end by 1 base, with 9 bases between. The repertoire was sequenced with immunoSEQ multiplex PCR; TCRdb's copy has only in-frame clones and lacks some. The table records fewer than 450,000 clones, 88% of them present only once. Input material: peripheral blood. This receptor was taken from a woman in her 70s with COVID-19, enrolled during active disease. The chain joins TRBV11-2 to TRBJ1-1; D is unresolved. CDR3 sequence reads: CASSLERRANTEAFF. The CDR3, as DNA: TGTGCCAGCAGCTTAGAACGGCGGGCGAACACTGAAGCTTTCTTT.